The clone carrying this T cell receptor beta chain was counted a single time. Its matching antigen is unknown. Time point specified: week 47, end of study. Every vaccination contained 300 ug of the mutant IDH1 20-mer peptide and was paired with topical imiquimod. This record belongs to a study of a mutant IDH1 vaccine in newly diagnosed glioma. Study background: Vaccine dosing followed radiotherapy by 4-6 weeks, or accompanied temozolomide cycles. Mean patient age was about 40 years; approximately 62% were male and 37.5% female. Study findings and constraints: It seemed that pseudoprogression was not linked to changes in the top peripheral T cell clonotypes.

Germline CDR1 is SQVTM and CDR2 is ANQGSEA. V lost 0 bases and J lost 3; bases outside the gene matches: 8. This CDR3 is 16 amino acids long. This table comes from immunoSEQ multiplex PCR, and its TCRdb copy is limited to in-frame clones, with some not included. The sample has about 83,000 clones, 75% to 85% seen once. The receptor's source is a middle-aged man with glioma. The sample was PBMCs, taken from a glioma patient whose treatment included an IDH1 peptide vaccine. This chain connects TRBV29-1 to TRBJ2-1, with TRBD2 identical over 7 bases. The DNA of the CDR3 is TGCAGCGTTGAAGATCCGGGGCGGGGGAGCTACAATGAGCAGTTCTTC. Protein: CSVEDPGRGSYNEQFF.